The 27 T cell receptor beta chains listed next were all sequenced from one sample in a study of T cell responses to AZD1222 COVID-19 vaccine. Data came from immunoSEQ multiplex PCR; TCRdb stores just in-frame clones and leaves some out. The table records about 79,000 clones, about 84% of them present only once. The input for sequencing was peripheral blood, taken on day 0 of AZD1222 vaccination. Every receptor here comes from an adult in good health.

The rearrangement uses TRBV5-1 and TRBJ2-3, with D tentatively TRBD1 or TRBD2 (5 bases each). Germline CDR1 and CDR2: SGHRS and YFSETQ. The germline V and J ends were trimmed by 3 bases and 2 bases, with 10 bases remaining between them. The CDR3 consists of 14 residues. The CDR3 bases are TGCGCCAGCAGCTCAGAGGGGTACACAGATACGCAGTATTTT. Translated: CASSSEGYTDTQYF.

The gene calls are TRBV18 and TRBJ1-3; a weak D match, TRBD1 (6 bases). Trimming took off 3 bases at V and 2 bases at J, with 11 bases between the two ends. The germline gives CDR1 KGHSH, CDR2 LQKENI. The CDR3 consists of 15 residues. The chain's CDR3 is CASSPWGRTGNTIYF. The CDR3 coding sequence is TGTGCCAGCTCACCGTGGGGGCGAACTGGAAACACCATATATTTT.

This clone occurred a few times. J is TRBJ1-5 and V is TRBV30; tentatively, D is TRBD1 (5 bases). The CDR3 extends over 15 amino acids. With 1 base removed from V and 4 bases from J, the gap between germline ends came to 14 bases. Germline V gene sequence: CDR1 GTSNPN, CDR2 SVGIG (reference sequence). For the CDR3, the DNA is TGTGCCTGGAGTGCTGAGGGGCTTGGTAATCAGCCCCAGCATTTT. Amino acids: CAWSAEGLGNQPQHF.

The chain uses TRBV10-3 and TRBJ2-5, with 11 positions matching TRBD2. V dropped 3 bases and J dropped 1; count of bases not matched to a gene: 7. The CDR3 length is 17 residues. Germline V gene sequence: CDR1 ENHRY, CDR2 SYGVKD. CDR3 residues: CAISDPGTSGFQETQYF. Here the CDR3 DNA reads TGTGCCATCAGTGACCCTGGGACTAGCGGCTTCCAAGAGACCCAGTACTTC.

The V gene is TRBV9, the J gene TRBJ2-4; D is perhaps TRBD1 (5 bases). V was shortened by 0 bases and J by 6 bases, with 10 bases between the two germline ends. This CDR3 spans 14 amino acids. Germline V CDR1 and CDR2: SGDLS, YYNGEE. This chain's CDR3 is CASSVDRLGNIQYF. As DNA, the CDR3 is TGTGCCAGCAGCGTAGACAGGTTGGGAAACATTCAGTACTTC.

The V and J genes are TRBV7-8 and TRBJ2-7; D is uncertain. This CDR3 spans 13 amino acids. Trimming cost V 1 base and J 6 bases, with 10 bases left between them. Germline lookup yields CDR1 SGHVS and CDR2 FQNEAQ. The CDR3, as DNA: TGTGCCAGCAGCTTAGTCCTCGCGAGCGAGCAGTACTTC. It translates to CASSLVLASEQYF.

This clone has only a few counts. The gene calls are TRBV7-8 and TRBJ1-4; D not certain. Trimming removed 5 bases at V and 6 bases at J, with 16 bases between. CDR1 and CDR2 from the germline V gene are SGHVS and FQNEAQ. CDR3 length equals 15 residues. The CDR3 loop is CASSPREKFYEKLFF. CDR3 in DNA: TGTGCCAGCAGCCCCCGGGAAAAGTTTTATGAAAAACTGTTTTTT.

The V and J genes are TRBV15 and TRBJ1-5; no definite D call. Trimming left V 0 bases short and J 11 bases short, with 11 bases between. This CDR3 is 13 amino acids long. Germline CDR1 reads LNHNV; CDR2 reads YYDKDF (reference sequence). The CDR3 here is CATSRDQEGAQHF. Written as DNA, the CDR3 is TGTGCCACCAGCAGAGATCAGGAGGGAGCCCAGCATTTT.

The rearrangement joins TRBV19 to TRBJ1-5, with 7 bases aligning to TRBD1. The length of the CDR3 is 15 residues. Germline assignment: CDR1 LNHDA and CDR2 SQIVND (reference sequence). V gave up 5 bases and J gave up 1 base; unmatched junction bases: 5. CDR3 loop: CASSEGTASNQPQHF. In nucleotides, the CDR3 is TGTGCCAGTAGTGAAGGGACAGCAAGCAATCAGCCCCAGCATTTT.

The CDR3 DNA reads TGTGCCAGCAGCCCTTTCGTGGGGGCAACCTATAATTCACCCCTCCACTTT. Encoded protein: CASSPFVGATYNSPLHF. The chain has TRBV3-1 (or the pseudogene TRBV3-2) and TRBJ1-6, with a tentative D call TRBD1 (6 bases). The V and J ends lost 4 bases and 2 bases respectively, with 15 bases between them. The CDR3 runs to 17 residues. Germline V CDR1 and CDR2: LGHDT, YNNKEL (reference sequence).

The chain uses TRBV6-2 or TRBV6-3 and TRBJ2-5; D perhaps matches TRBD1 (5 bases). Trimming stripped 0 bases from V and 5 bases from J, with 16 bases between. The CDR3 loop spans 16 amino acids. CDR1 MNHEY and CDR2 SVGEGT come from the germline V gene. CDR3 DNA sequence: TGTGCCAGCAGTTACTCTATAGGGGCGTTGCGGGAGACCCAGTACTTC. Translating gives CASSYSIGALRETQYF.

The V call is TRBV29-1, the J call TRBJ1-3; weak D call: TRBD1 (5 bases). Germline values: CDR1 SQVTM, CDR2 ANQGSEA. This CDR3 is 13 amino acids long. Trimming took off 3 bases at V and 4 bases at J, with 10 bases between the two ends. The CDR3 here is CSVDPGKGNTIYF. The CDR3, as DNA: TGCAGCGTTGATCCAGGGAAAGGAAACACCATATATTTT. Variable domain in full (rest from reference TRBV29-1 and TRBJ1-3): SAVISQKPSRDICQRGTSLTIQCQVDSQVTMMFWYRQQPGQSLTLIATANQGSEATYESGFVIDKFPISRPNLTFSTLTVSNMSPEDSSIYLCSVDPGKGNTIYFGEGSWLTVV.

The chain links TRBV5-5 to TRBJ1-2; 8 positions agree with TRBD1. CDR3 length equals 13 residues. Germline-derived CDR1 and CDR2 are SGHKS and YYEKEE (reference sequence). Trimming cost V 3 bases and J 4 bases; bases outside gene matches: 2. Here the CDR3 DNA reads TGTGCCAGCAGCTCGGACAGGGCCTATGGCTACACCTTC. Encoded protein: CASSSDRAYGYTF.

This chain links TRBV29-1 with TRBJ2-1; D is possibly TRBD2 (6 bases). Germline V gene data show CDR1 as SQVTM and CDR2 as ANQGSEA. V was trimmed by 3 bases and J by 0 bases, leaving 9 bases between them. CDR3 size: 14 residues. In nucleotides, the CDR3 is TGCAGCGTTGATGGGGGGAGCTCCTACAATGAGCAGTTCTTC. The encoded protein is CSVDGGSSYNEQFF.

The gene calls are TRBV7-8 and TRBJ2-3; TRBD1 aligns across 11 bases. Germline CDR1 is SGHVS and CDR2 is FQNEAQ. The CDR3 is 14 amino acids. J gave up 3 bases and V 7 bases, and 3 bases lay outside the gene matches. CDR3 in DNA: TGTGCCAGCACCTGGGACAGGGGGACAGATACGCAGTATTTT. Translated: CASTWDRGTDTQYF. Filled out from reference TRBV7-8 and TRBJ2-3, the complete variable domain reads GAGVSQSPRYKVAKRGQDVALRCDPISGHVSLFWYQQALGQGPEFLTYFQNEAQLDKSGLPSDRFFAERPEGSVSTLKIQRTQQEDSAVYLCASTWDRGTDTQYFGPGTRLTVL.

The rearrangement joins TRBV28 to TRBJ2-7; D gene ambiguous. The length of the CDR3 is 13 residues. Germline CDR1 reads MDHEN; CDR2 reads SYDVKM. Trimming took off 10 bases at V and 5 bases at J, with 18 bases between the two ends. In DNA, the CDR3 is TGTGCCACCCGTGGAGACTCTACCGACGAGCAGTACTTC. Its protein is CATRGDSTDEQYF. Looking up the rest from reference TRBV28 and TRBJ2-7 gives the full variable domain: DVKVTQSSRYLVKRTGEKVFLECVQDMDHENMFWYRQDPGLGLRLIYFSYDVKMKEKGDIPEGYSVSREKKERFSLILESASTNQTSMYLCATRGDSTDEQYFGPGTRLTVT.

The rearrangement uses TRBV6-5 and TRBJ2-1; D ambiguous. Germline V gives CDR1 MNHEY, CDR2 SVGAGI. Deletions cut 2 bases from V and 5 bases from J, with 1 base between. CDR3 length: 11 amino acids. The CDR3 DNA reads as TGTGCCAGCAGTTACCACAATGAGCAGTTCTTC. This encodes CASSYHNEQFF.

The DNA for the CDR3 is TGTGCCAGCAGCTTAGGGGACTCTTACTCCTATAATTCACCCCTCCACTTT. Translating gives CASSLGDSYSYNSPLHF. V usage is TRBV7-9 and J usage is TRBJ1-6; D possibly corresponds to TRBD1 (5 bases). Germline V lookup: CDR1 SEHNR, CDR2 FQNEAQ (reference sequence). This CDR3 region has 17 residues. V was trimmed by 1 base and J by 0 bases, leaving 10 bases between them. Supplemented by reference TRBV7-9 and TRBJ1-6, the full variable domain reads DTGVSQNPRHKITKRGQNVTFRCDPISEHNRLYWYRQTLGQGPEFLTYFQNEAQLEKSRLLSDRFSAERPKGSFSTLEIQRTEQGDSAMYLCASSLGDSYSYNSPLHFGNGTRLTVT.

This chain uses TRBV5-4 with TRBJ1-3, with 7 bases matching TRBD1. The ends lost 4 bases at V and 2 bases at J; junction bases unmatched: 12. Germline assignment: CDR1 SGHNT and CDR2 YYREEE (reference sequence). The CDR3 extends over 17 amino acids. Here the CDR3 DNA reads TGTGCCAGCAGCCCAAGCCGGACAGGAGGGACTGGAAACACCATATATTTT. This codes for CASSPSRTGGTGNTIYF.

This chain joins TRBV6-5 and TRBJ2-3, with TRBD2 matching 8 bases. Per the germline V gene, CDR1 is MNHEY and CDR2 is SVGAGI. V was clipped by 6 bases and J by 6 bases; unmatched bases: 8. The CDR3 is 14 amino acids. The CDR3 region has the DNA TGTGCCAGCAGCCTACGGGGGGGGAAGGATACGCAGTATTTT. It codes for CASSLRGGKDTQYF.

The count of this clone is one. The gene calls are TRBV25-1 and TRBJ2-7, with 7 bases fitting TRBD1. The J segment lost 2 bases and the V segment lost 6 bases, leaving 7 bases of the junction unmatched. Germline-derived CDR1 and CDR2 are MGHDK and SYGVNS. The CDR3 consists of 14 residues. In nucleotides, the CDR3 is TGTGCCAGCAGCCCCCAACAGGGGCCCTACGAGCAGTACTTC. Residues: CASSPQQGPYEQYF.

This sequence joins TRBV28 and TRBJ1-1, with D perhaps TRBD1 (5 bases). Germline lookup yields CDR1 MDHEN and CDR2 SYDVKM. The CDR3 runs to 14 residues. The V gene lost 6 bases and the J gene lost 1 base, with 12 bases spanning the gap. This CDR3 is CASRKGTANTEAFF. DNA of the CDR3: TGTGCCAGCAGGAAGGGGACGGCGAACACTGAAGCTTTCTTT. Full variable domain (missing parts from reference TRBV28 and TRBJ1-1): DVKVTQSSRYLVKRTGEKVFLECVQDMDHENMFWYRQDPGLGLRLIYFSYDVKMKEKGDIPEGYSVSREKKERFSLILESASTNQTSMYLCASRKGTANTEAFFGQGTRLTVV.

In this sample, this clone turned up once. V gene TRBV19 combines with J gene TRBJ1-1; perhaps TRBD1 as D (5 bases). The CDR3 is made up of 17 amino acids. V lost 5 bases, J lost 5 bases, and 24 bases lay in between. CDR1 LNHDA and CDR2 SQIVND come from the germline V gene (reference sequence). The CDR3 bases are TGTGCCAGTAGTTACGTCCGGGACGGTGGTGTAAATACTGAAGCTTTCTTT. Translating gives CASSYVRDGGVNTEAFF.

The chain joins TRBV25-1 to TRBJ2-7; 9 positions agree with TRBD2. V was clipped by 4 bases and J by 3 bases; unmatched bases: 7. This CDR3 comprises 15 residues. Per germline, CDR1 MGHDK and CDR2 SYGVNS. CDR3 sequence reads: CASSARGTSLYEQYF. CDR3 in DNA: TGTGCCAGCAGTGCCCGGGGGACTAGCCTCTACGAGCAGTACTTC.

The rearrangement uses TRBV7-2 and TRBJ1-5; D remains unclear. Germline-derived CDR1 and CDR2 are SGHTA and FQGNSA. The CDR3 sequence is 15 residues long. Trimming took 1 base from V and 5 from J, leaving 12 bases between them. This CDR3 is CASSLGGEVHQPQHF. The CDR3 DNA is TGTGCCAGCAGCTTAGGTGGGGAGGTTCATCAGCCCCAGCATTTT.

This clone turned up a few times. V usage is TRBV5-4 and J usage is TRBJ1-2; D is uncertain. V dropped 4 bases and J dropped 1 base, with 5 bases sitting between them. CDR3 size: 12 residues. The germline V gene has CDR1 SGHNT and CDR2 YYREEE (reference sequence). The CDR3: CASSLNNYGYTF. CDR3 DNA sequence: TGTGCCAGCAGCCTCAATAACTATGGCTACACCTTC. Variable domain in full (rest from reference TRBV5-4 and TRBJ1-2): ETGVTQSPTHLIKTRGQQVTLRCSSQSGHNTVSWYQQALGQGPQFIFQYYREEENGRGNFPPRFSGLQFPNYSSELNVNALELDDSALYLCASSLNNYGYTFGSGTRLTVV.

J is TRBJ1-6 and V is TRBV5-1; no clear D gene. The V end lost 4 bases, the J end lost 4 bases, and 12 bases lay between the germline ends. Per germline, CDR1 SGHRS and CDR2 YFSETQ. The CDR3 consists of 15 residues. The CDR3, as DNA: TGCGCCAGCAGCGACGGGGTGGTGTATAATTCACCCCTCCACTTT. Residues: CASSDGVVYNSPLHF. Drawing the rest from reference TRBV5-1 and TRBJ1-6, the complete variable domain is KAGVTQTPRYLIKTRGQQVTLSCSPISGHRSVSWYQQTPGQGLQFLFEYFSETQRNKGNFPGRFSGRQFSNSRSEMNVSTLELGDSALYLCASSDGVVYNSPLHFGNGTRLTVT.